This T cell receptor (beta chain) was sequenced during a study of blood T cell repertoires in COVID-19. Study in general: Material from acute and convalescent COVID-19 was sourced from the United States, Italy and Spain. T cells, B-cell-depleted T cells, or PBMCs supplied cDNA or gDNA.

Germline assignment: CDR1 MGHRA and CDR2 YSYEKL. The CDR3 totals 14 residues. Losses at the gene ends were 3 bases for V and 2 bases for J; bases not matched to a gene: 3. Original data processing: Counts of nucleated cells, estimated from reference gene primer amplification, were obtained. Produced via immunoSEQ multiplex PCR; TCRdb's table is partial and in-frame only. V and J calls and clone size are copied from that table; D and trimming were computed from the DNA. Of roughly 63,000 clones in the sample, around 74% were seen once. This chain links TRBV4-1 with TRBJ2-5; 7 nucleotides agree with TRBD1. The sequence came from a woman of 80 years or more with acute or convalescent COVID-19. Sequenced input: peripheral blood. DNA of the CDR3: TGCGCCAGCAGCCAGGAGACAGGGCAAGAGACCCAGTACTTC. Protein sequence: CASSQETGQETQYF.